The source of this T cell receptor (beta chain) is a study of MAIT cells during Salmonella Paratyphi A infection (dated by TCRdb to about 2017). Overall results and qualifications from the work: More expansion or contraction among the top five MAIT clonotypes was shown in diagnosed volunteers than in healthy controls (approximately 0.53 versus 0.13), suggesting infection-driven repertoire reshaping. The availability of volunteer samples limited the sample sizes, but these sizes were considered adequate to detect differences between groups.

The library was obtained by 5' RACE. TCRbeta was amplified in two PCR rounds using Phusion High-Fidelity polymerase, and the primers carried sample-specific barcodes. To build the TCRbeta libraries, template-switch cDNA synthesis was carried out using SMARTScribe reverse transcriptase along with a TRBC-specific primer. After barcoding, samples were pooled and then prepared using the NEBNext Ultra DNA Library Prep Kit for Illumina. The libraries were sequenced on an Illumina MiSeq using the MiSeq reagent kit v2, 300 cycles. In the paper's pipeline: Reads were demultiplexed by barcode with Jemultiplexer and aligned with MiTCR using default parameters. Non-functional sequences were filtered out with VDJtools, and clonotypes were defined by amino acid sequence, with frequencies based on assigned sequence reads. In the clonal space homeostasis analysis, clonotypes were binned by frequency as over-represented (0.05-1), large, medium and small. TCRdb reran the public reads through fastp at Q25 and MiXCR, keeping productive beta chains. CDR3 protein duplicates are merged, each entry listing the most common genes and DNA. The V and J calls follow TCRdb's processing rather than the paper's. The sample includes roughly 700 distinct CDR3 sequences, with approximately 40% observed a single time. The top ten clones comprise roughly 58% of the sample.

Reading the label with the study, this specimen's time point is: healthy control second sampling, 21 days after first. The healthy adult controls were either laboratory volunteers or leukocyte cones obtained from the national blood and transplant service. For RNA extraction, between roughly 4,500 and 11,000 MAIT cells from each sample were sorted straight into RNAqueous-Micro lysis buffer. Unchallenged healthy controls were sampled twice, about 23 days apart, as a control for MAIT repertoire stability. Lymphoprep gradient centrifugation was used to isolate peripheral blood mononuclear cells from blood samples and leukocyte cones. Sorting was done on either a BD FACSAria Fusion or a BD FACSAria III sorter. This clonotype was observed at least ten times. Its binding antigen is unknown. No per-base quality is available; no much larger clone lies one base away. The clonotype originates from an adult in good health. The specimen was MAIT cells from blood.

In nucleotide form, the sequence is TGTGCCAGCAGTCCTACTAGCGGGAGCGTCAATGAGCAGTTCTTC. The resulting protein is CASSPTSGSVNEQFF. The sequence joins TRBV6-1 to TRBJ2-1; 11 junctional bases match TRBD2. The germline V gene specifies MNHNS as CDR1 and SASEGT as CDR2. After removal of 5 bases from V and 6 bases from J, the junction retains 6 bases not matched to a gene. The CDR3 runs 15 amino acids, cysteine and phenylalanine included. Of the read, only the CDR3 DNA is kept; its 45 bases are in frame from base 1.